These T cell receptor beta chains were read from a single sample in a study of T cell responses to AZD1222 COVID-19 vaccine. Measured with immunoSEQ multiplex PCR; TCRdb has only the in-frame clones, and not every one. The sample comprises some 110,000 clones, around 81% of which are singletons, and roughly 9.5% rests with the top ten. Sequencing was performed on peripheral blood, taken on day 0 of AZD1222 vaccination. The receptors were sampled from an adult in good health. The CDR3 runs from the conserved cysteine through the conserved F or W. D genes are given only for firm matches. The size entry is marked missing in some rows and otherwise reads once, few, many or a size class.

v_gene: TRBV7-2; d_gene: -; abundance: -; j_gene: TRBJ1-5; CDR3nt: TGTGCCAGCAGCTTATTCCATCGGGGTAGCAATCAGCCCCAGCATTTT; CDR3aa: CASSLFHRGSNQPQHF
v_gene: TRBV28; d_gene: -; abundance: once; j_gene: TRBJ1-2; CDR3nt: TGTGCCAGCAGTTTTCTAACCGGCGTCATAGGCTACACCTTC; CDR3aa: CASSFLTGVIGYTF
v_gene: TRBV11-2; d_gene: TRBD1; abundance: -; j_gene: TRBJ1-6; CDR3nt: TGTGCCAGCAGTCGCGGACAGGGCGGTTCACCCCTCCACTTT; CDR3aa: CASSRGQGGSPLHF
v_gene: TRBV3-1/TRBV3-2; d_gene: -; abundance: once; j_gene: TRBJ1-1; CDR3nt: TGTGCCAGCAGCCAAGGTCTTGGGAACACTGAAGCTTTCTTT; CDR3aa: CASSQGLGNTEAFF
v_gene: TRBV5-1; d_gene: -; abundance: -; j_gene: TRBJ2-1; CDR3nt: TGCGCCAGCAGCTTCGCCAGGGGAGTATCCTACAATGAGCAGTTCTTC; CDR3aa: CASSFARGVSYNEQFF
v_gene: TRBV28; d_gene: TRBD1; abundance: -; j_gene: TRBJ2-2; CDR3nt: TGTGCCAGCAGTTTATGGACAGGGTCCGGGGAGCTGTTTTTT; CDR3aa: CASSLWTGSGELFF
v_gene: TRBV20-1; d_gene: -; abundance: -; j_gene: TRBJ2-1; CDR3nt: TGCAGTGCTAGTTCCTGGGGGGCCTACAATGAGCAGTTCTTC; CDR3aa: CSASSWGAYNEQFF
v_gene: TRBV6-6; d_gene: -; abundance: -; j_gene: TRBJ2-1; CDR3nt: TGTGCCAGCAGTTACCGGCCCAATGAGCAGTTCTTC; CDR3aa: CASSYRPNEQFF
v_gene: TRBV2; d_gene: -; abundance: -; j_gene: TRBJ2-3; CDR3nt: TGTGCCAGCAGTGAATGGCCGTACACAGATACGCAGTATTTT; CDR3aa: CASSEWPYTDTQYF
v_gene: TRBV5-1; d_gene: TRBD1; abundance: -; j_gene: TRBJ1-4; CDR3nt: TGCGCCAGCAGCTGGGACAGGGTAGATAGGGAAAAACTGTTTTTT; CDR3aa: CASSWDRVDREKLFF
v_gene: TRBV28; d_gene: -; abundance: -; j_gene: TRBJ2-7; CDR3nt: TGTGCCAGCAGCGAAGGAGGGACACGTGGCGAGTACGAGCAGTACTTC; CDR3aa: CASSEGGTRGEYEQYF
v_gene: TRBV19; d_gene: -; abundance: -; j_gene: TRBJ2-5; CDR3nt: TGTGCCAGTAGGTTGGCGGGTGAGACCCAGTACTTC; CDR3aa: CASRLAGETQYF
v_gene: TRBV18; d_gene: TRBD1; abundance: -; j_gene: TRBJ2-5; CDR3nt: TGTGCCAGCTCTTCAGGGCAGGGGGAATGGGAGACCCAGTACTTC; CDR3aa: CASSSGQGEWETQYF
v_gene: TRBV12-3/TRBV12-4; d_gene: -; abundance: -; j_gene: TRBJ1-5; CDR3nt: TGTGCCAGCAGTCGAGCGGACCGCCAGCCCCAGCATTTT; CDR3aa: CASSRADRQPQHF
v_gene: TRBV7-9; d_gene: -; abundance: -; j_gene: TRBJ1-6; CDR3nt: TGTGCCAGCAGCTATCTCAATTCACCCCTCCACTTT; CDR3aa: CASSYLNSPLHF
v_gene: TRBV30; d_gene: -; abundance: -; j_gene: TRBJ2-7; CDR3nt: TGTGCCTGGAGTGAAGGGAACTCCTACGAGCAGTACTTC; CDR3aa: CAWSEGNSYEQYF
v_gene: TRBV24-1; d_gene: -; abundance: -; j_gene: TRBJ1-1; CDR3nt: TGTGCGGTGGACAGCGCGAACACTGAAGCTTTCTTT; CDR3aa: CAVDSANTEAFF
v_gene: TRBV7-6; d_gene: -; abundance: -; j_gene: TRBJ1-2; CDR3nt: TGTGCCAGCAGCTTAGAATACCCCGGGCCAACCGATGGCTACACCTTC; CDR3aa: CASSLEYPGPTDGYTF
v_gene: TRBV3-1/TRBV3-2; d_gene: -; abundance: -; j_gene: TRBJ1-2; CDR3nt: TGTGCCAGCAGCCAAGGGCGAGGGGGGGGTACCTTAGGCTACACCTTC; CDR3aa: CASSQGRGGGTLGYTF
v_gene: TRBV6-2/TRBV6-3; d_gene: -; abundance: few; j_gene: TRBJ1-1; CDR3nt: TGTGCCAGCAGCCGCCCCTCGACAGAGAACACTGAAGCTTTCTTT; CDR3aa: CASSRPSTENTEAFF
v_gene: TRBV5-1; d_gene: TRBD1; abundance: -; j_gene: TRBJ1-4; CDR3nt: TGCGCCAGCAGCTTCCAGGGGGCAGATGAAAAACTGTTTTTT; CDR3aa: CASSFQGADEKLFF
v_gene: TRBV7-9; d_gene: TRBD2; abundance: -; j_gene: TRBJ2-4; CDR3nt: TGTGCCAGCAGCTTAGACGGGGGGGCCCTAAACATTCAGTACTTC; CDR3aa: CASSLDGGALNIQYF
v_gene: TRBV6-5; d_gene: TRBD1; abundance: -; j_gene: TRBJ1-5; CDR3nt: TGTGCCAGCAGCCCGGGACAGAGCAATCAGCCCCAGCATTTT; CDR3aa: CASSPGQSNQPQHF
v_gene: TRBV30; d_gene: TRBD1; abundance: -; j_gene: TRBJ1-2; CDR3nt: TGTGCCTGGATAGGACAGGCTCTTCCTGACTATGGCTACACCTTC; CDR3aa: CAWIGQALPDYGYTF
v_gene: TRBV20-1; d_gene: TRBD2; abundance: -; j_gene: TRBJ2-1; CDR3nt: TGCAGTGCTAGTCTTAGCGGGGTCTACAATGAGCAGTTCTTC; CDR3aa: CSASLSGVYNEQFF
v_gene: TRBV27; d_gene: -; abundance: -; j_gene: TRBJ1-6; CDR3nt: TGTGCCAGCAGTTTAAGGGGGGCTCTGGATTCACCCCTCCACTTT; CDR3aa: CASSLRGALDSPLHF
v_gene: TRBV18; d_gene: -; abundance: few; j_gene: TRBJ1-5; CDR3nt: TGTGCCAGCTCACCAGGTAGCAATCAGCCCCAGCATTTT; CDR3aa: CASSPGSNQPQHF
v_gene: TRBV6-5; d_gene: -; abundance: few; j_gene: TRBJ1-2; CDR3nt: TGTGCCAGCAGGTCCGCAGAAGGGGCTAACTATGGCTACACCTTC; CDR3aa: CASRSAEGANYGYTF
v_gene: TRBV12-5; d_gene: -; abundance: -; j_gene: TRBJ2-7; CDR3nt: TGTGCTAGTGGTACCGGGACACACGAGCAGTACTTC; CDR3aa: CASGTGTHEQYF
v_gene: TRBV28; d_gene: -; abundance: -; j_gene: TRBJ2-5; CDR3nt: TGTGCCAGCAGCTACAGGATTGAGACCCAGTACTTC; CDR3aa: CASSYRIETQYF
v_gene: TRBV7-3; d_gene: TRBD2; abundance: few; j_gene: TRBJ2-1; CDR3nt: TGTGCCAGCAGCTTAGTTGGGGGAGGGCGGTACAATGAGCAGTTCTTC; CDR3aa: CASSLVGGGRYNEQFF
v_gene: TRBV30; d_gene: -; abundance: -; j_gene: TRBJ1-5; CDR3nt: TGTGCCTGGAGTCCGGATAGCAATCAGCCCCAGCATTTT; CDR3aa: CAWSPDSNQPQHF
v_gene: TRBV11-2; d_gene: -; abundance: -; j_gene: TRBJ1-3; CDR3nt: TGTGCCAGCAGCCCCAGGTGGAAAGCCTCTGGAAACACCATATATTTT; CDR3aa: CASSPRWKASGNTIYF
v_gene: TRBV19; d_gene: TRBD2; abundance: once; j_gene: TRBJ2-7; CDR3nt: TGTGCCAGTAGTATAGCCGGATTGGGGACTAGCGGGACCTACGAGCAGTACTTC; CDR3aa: CASSIAGLGTSGTYEQYF
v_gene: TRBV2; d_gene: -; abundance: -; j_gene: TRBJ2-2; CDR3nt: TGTGCCAGCAGTGGCCGGGGTAACGGGGAGCTGTTTTTT; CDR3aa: CASSGRGNGELFF
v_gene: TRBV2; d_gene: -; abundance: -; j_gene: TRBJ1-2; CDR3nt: TGTGCCAGCAGTGGAGACCTAACACGAGGCTACACCTTC; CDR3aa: CASSGDLTRGYTF
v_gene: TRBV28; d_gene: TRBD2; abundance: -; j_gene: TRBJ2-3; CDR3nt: TGTGCCAGCAGTGTTTTTGGGGGGGGGTTCACAGATACGCAGTATTTT; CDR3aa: CASSVFGGGFTDTQYF
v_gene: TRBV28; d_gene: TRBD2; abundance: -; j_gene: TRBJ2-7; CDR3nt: TGTGCCAGCAGTTTGAGGCTAGCGGGAAAAGAGCAGTACTTC; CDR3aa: CASSLRLAGKEQYF
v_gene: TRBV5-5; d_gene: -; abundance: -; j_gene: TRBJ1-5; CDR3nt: TGTGCCAGCAGCTCCCTGGGTACGAGGGCTCAGCCCCAGCATTTT; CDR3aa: CASSSLGTRAQPQHF
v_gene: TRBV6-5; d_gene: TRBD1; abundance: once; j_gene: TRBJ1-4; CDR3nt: TGTGCCAGCAAATCCGGGACAGAGAATGAAAAACTGTTTTTT; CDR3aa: CASKSGTENEKLFF